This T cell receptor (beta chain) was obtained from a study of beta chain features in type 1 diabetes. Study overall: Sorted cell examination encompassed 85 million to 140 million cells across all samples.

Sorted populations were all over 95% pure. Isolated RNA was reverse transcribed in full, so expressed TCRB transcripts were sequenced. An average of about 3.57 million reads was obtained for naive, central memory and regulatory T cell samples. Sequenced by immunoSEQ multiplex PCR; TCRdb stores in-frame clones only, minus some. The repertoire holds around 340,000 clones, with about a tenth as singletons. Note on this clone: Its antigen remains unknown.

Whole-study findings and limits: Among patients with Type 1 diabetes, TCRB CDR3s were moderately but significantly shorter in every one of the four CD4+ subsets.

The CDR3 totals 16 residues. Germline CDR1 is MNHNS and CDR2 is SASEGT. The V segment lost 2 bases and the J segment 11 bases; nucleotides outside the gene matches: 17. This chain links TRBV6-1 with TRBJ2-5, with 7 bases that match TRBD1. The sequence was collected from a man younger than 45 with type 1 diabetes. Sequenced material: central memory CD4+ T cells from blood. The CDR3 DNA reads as TGTGCCAGCAGTGAACAATTCGGGGCAGGGGGTCGTGAGCAGTACTTC. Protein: CASSEQFGAGGREQYF.